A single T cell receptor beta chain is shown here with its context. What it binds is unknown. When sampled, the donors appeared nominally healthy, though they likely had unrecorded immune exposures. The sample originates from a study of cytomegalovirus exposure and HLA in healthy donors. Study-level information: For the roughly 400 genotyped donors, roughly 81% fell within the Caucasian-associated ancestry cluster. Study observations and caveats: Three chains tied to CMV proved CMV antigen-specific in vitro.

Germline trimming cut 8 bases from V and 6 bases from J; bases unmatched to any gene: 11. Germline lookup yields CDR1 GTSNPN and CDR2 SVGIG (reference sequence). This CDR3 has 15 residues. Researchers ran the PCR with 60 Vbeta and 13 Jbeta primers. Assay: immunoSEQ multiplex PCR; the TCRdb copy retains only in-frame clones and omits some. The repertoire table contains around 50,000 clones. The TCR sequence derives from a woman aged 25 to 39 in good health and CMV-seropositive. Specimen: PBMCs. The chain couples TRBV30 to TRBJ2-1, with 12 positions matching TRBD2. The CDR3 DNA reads TGTGCCGGGGGTAAACTAGCGGGAGGACTCAATGAGCAGTTCTTC. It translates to CAGGKLAGGLNEQFF.